This record concerns one T cell receptor (beta chain) sequence. Its antigen is unidentified. This sample stems from a study of OX40 agonist ivuxolimab in advanced cancers. Looking at the study overall: Ivuxolimab, an agonistic anti-OX40 (CD134) antibody, was given to patients. Participants, 70% to 90% male, averaged about 56 years of age, ranging from roughly 20 to 85.

Profiled with immunoSEQ multiplex PCR; TCRdb holds only in-frame clones, not every one. The repertoire holds 70,000 to 75,000 clones, with about 85% as singletons. Study conclusions and caveats: There was clonal expansion of CD4+ and CD8+ blood T cells by week 6 at 0.1 to 3.0 mg/kg.

CDR1 SGHRS and CDR2 YFSETQ come from the germline V gene. Trimming took off 4 bases at V and 5 bases at J, with 15 bases between the two ends. This CDR3 spans 14 amino acids. The starting material was CD4+ or CD8+ T cells sorted from blood, obtained in a trial of the OX40 agonist ivuxolimab. V and J are TRBV5-1 and TRBJ1-2, with a tentative D call TRBD1 (6 bases). This TCR came from an adult with an advanced solid tumor such as melanoma, head and neck, liver or kidney cancer. The CDR3 region has the DNA TGCGCCAGCAGCCCCTCGGGGGCCGATTATGGCTACACCTTC. Translated: CASSPSGADYGYTF.